Below, 21 T cell receptor beta chains from the same sample are listed, as sequenced in a study of cytomegalovirus exposure and HLA in healthy donors. Vbeta (60) and Jbeta (13) primers were used in the PCR. Assay used: immunoSEQ multiplex PCR; TCRdb lists only in-frame clones, some missing. The sample carries about 180,000 clones, 75% to 85% recorded once. The sequencing sample was made of PBMCs. These receptors all stem from a girl under 10 years old in good health and CMV-seropositive.

The genes are TRBV21-1 and TRBJ2-7; the table's D call, TRBD2, was not checked against the DNA. TRBV21-1 is labeled a pseudogene. This CDR3 has 16 residues. CDR3 amino acids: CASSRGMPHHPYEQYF. Here the CDR3 DNA reads TGTGCCAGCAGTCGCGGGATGCCGCATCACCCCTACGAGCAGTACTTC.

The chain uses TRBV19 and TRBJ2-7, with 16 bases that match TRBD2. The J segment lost 0 bases and the V segment lost 5 bases, leaving 16 bases of the junction unmatched. Germline V gene data show CDR1 as LNHDA and CDR2 as SQIVND (reference sequence). The CDR3 is 21 amino acids. The DNA for the CDR3 is TGTGCCAGTAGTCCCCTGGGACTAGCGGGAGGGCCCTCTTTGAACTCCTACGAGCAGTACTTC. It encodes CASSPLGLAGGPSLNSYEQYF.

In this sample, this clone turned up a few times. V is TRBV5-6 and J is TRBJ1-1, with D possibly matching TRBD1 (5 bases). In germline, CDR1 is SGHDT, CDR2 YYEEEE. V was cut by 2 bases and J by 0 bases, with 20 bases left in between. CDR3 length: 18 residues. The chain's CDR3 is CASSFSLPHRRMNTEAFF. CDR3 DNA sequence: TGTGCCAGCAGCTTTTCTCTCCCGCACAGGCGAATGAACACTGAAGCTTTCTTT.

This clone was seen once. The rearrangement links TRBV5-1 to TRBJ1-4, with TRBD1 identical over 12 bases. J lost 6 bases, V lost 4 bases, and 1 base had no gene match. The CDR3 runs 14 residues. The germline CDR1 and CDR2 sequences are SGHRS and YFSETQ. CDR3 region: CASSGTGGYEKLFF. The CDR3 DNA follows: TGCGCCAGCAGCGGGACAGGGGGCTATGAAAAACTGTTTTTT. Based on the CDR3 plus reference TRBV5-1 and TRBJ1-4, the full variable domain is KAGVTQTPRYLIKTRGQQVTLSCSPISGHRSVSWYQQTPGQGLQFLFEYFSETQRNKGNFPGRFSGRQFSNSRSEMNVSTLELGDSALYLCASSGTGGYEKLFFGSGTQLSVL.

V usage is TRBV19 and J usage is TRBJ2-1; 12 bases are shared with TRBD1. The CDR3 consists of 15 residues. Trimming cost V 4 bases and J 5 bases; bases outside gene matches: 3. Germline V gene lookup returns CDR1 LNHDA and CDR2 SQIVND (reference sequence). The CDR3 loop reads CASSTRDRGHNEQFF. The CDR3 DNA follows: TGTGCCAGTAGTACGCGGGACAGGGGGCACAATGAGCAGTTCTTC.

CDR3 amino acids: CASSPGILSSYEQYF. The CDR3 DNA reads TGTGCCAGCAGTCCAGGTATTTTGAGCTCCTACGAGCAGTACTTC. The V call is TRBV6-1, the J call TRBJ2-7; D is uncertain. The CDR3 totals 15 residues. Germline V CDR1 and CDR2: MNHNS, SASEGT. Between the trimmed V and J ends, which lost 5 bases and 0 bases, there was a span of 14 bases.

The chain employs TRBV10-3 and TRBJ1-6; D remains unclear. The length of the CDR3 is 14 residues. Germline CDR1 ENHRY, CDR2 SYGVKD. V was clipped by 4 bases and J by 9 bases, with 13 bases between them. The CDR3 sequence: CAISVGQDFSPLHF. The CDR3 region has the DNA TGTGCCATCAGTGTTGGGCAGGACTTTTCACCCCTCCACTTT.

The chain couples TRBV18 to TRBJ1-2; maybe TRBD1 (6 bases). The CDR3 consists of 15 residues. CDR1 is KGHSH, CDR2 LQKENI, per germline. Trimming took 5 bases from V and 0 from J, leaving 13 bases between them. CDR3 protein: CASSTARGSNYGYTF. DNA for the CDR3: TGTGCCAGCTCAACCGCGAGGGGGTCTAACTATGGCTACACCTTC.

The chain recombines TRBV2 with TRBJ1-5; D may be TRBD1 (6 bases). Germline CDR1 reads SNHLY; CDR2 reads FYNNEI. Trimming pared 5 bases from V and 0 bases from J, leaving 14 bases between. CDR3 length equals 16 residues. CDR3 protein: CASSSRTDYSNQPQHF. CDR3 bases: TGTGCCAGCAGTAGTCGGACAGATTATAGCAATCAGCCCCAGCATTTT.

The J gene is TRBJ2-7, the V gene TRBV9; D is possibly TRBD1 (6 bases). The CDR3 is made up of 17 amino acids. Germline lookup yields CDR1 SGDLS and CDR2 YYNGEE. V shed 4 bases and J shed 1 base, with 21 bases lying between them. CDR3 in amino acids: CASSPSLGQWPSYEQYF. The CDR3 coding sequence is TGTGCCAGCAGCCCTAGTTTAGGACAGTGGCCTTCCTACGAGCAGTACTTC.

The rearrangement uses TRBV6-6 and TRBJ2-2; D gene uncertain. Trimming stripped 6 bases from V and 3 bases from J, with 8 bases between. This CDR3 contains 13 residues. Germline V gene lookup returns CDR1 MNHNY and CDR2 SVGAGI (reference sequence). The CDR3 sequence: CASSLFDTGELFF. CDR3 bases: TGTGCCAGCAGCCTTTTTGACACCGGGGAGCTGTTTTTT.

V usage is TRBV10-1 and J usage is TRBJ2-7; 8 nucleotides agree with TRBD1. Germline V gives CDR1 WNHNN, CDR2 SYGVQD (reference sequence). Trimming took 7 bases from V and 3 from J; bases not matched to a gene: 11. The CDR3 has 15 amino acids. CDR3 residues: CASMGSGQGNYEQYF. Written as DNA, the CDR3 is TGCGCCAGCATGGGATCCGGACAGGGAAACTACGAGCAGTACTTC.

This clone was recorded only once. The chain links TRBV11-2 to TRBJ2-3, with 8 positions matching TRBD1. V was pared by 8 bases and J by 0 bases, with 1 base of the junction left unmatched. There are 13 residues in the CDR3. CDR1 is SGHAT, CDR2 FQNNGV, per germline. The chain's CDR3 is CASGTGSTDTQYF. CDR3 nucleotides: TGTGCCAGCGGGACAGGAAGCACAGATACGCAGTATTTT.

This sequence joins TRBV7-9 and TRBJ2-1; 8 positions match TRBD2. CDR1 and CDR2 from the germline V gene are SEHNR and FQNEAQ (reference sequence). V trimming: 5 bases; J trimming: 0 bases; junction bases outside the gene matches: 9. The CDR3 runs 17 residues. The CDR3 DNA reads as TGTGCCAGCAGCCTCTTAACCGGGACTAGCTCCTACAATGAGCAGTTCTTC. It codes for CASSLLTGTSSYNEQFF.

This clone is a singleton in its sample. The chain carries TRBV12-5 and TRBJ2-5, with TRBD2 matching 10 bases. Germline V gene sequence: CDR1 LGHNT, CDR2 FRNRAP. This CDR3 contains 13 residues. V lost 1 base to trimming and J lost 9 bases; unmatched junction nucleotides: 2. The CDR3 sequence is CASGLERGGPQYF. CDR3 sequence (DNA): TGTGCTAGTGGTTTGGAGCGGGGGGGCCCCCAGTACTTC. Variable domain in full (rest from reference TRBV12-5 and TRBJ2-5): DARVTQTPRHKVTEMGQEVTMRCQPILGHNTVFWYRQTMMQGLELLAYFRNRAPLDDSGMPKDRFSAEMPDATLATLKIQPSEPRDSAVYFCASGLERGGPQYFGPGTRLLVL.

Only a few counts were recorded for this clone. The V and J genes are TRBV5-1 and TRBJ1-1; D gene uncertain. The ends were cut back, 5 bases at V and 5 bases at J, with 16 bases in the middle. The CDR3 spans 14 residues. The germline V gene encodes CDR1 SGHRS and CDR2 YFSETQ. This chain's CDR3 is CASRFILGRTEAFF. In nucleotides, the CDR3 is TGCGCCAGCAGATTCATATTGGGGAGAACTGAAGCTTTCTTT.

CDR3 nucleotide sequence: TGCGCCAGCAGCTTGACGGCCGGGGGCCAAGAGACCCAGTACTTC. Translating gives CASSLTAGGQETQYF. This sequence joins TRBV5-1 and TRBJ2-5, with D perhaps TRBD2 (6 bases). The CDR3 covers 15 residues. The germline gives CDR1 SGHRS, CDR2 YFSETQ. The germline V and J ends were trimmed by 1 base and 1 base, with 11 bases remaining between them. Drawing the rest from reference TRBV5-1 and TRBJ2-5, the complete variable domain is KAGVTQTPRYLIKTRGQQVTLSCSPISGHRSVSWYQQTPGQGLQFLFEYFSETQRNKGNFPGRFSGRQFSNSRSEMNVSTLELGDSALYLCASSLTAGGQETQYFGPGTRLLVL.

The chain carries TRBV14 and TRBJ2-1; D not resolved. Per the germline V gene, CDR1 is SGHDN and CDR2 is FVKESK. Trimming took 2 bases from V and 11 from J, leaving 16 bases between them. The CDR3 length is 14 residues. The CDR3 DNA is TGTGCCAGCAGCCAACGCTTTATCGACACTCAGCAGTTCTTC. Translation: CASSQRFIDTQQFF.

This clone was recorded only once. The chain is built from TRBV30 and TRBJ1-2; 7 nucleotides agree with TRBD1. CDR1 is GTSNPN and CDR2 is SVGIG in the germline V gene (reference sequence). Trimming took 0 bases from V and 4 from J; bases not matched to a gene: 5. The length of the CDR3 is 14 residues. Written as DNA, the CDR3 is TGTGCCTGGAGTGTAGGGGACAGAGCCTATGGCTACACCTTC. It encodes CAWSVGDRAYGYTF.

The rearrangement joins TRBV29-1 to TRBJ2-1; 12 positions agree with TRBD1. The CDR3 extends over 14 amino acids. V trimming: 5 bases; J trimming: 8 bases; junction bases outside the gene matches: 7. The V gene's germline CDR1 is SQVTM and CDR2 ANQGSEA. CDR3 protein: CSVIPGQGADEQFF. The CDR3 DNA is TGCAGCGTTATACCGGGACAGGGGGCCGATGAGCAGTTCTTC.

This clone appeared a single time. The chain links TRBV9 to TRBJ1-3; D is ambiguous. This CDR3 is built from 16 residues. Trimming removed 3 bases at V and 2 bases at J, with 15 bases between. From germline, CDR1 is SGDLS and CDR2 YYNGEE. CDR3 bases: TGTGCCAGCAGCGAGGGAGGACGGTTAACTGGAAACACCATATATTTT. It yields the protein CASSEGGRLTGNTIYF. The variable domain in full, with the rest retrieved from reference TRBV9 and TRBJ1-3, is DSGVTQTPKHLITATGQRVTLRCSPRSGDLSVYWYQQSLDQGLQFLIQYYNGEERAKGNILERFSAQQFPDLHSELNLSSLELGDSALYFCASSEGGRLTGNTIYFGEGSWLTVV.